This TCR beta chain was retrieved from a study of T-cell reconstitution after alpha-beta-depleted transplantation in children. Notes on the study in general: At one year after transplant, newly produced T cells mostly accounted for T-cell counts and diversity. Expanded graft clones, several hundred of them, were reportedly the source of alpha-beta T cells about two months after transplant. After transplant, high TCRbeta diversity at day 60 in some patients arose from surviving recipient T cells and thymic progenitors.

In the case of this clonotype: What it binds is not known.

Unique molecular identifiers were incorporated when the TCRbeta library was constructed. TCRdb ran MiXCR on the PCR reads and lists one entry per CDR3 protein. The data contain about 580,000 distinct CDR3 sequences, 20% to 25% of them singletons. This CDR3 region has 21 residues. V shed 0 bases and J shed 2 bases, with 23 bases lying between them. The chain uses TRBV12-3 or TRBV12-4 and TRBJ2-6, with a possible D match to TRBD1 (6 bases). The receptor was isolated from a boy in the first two years of life who had a stem cell transplant for acute myeloid leukemia, so the T cells may come from the graft donor. The specimen was PBMCs, mostly from graft donor cells, collected 360 days after TCRalphabeta/CD19-depleted stem cell transplant. The CDR3 DNA reads TGTGCCAGCAGTTTAGCGCTCTACAGGGTGTGGTCCTCAACTGGGGCCAACGTCCTGACTTTC. It is translated as CASSLALYRVWSSTGANVLTF.